This record concerns one TCR beta chain sequence. Only in-frame clones appear in the TCRdb table, and some are missing; sequencing was by immunoSEQ multiplex PCR. This table holds a few hundred thousand clones, around 81% found once. The sample comes from a study of blood T cell repertoires in COVID-19. The CDR3 has 16 amino acids. Germline-derived CDR1 and CDR2 are MNHEY and SVGAGI. V lost 1 base, J lost 0 bases, and 10 bases lay in between. This sequence joins TRBV6-5 and TRBJ1-3, with D perhaps matching TRBD1 (5 bases). This TCR came from a man in his forties or fifties who had recovered from COVID-19. What was sequenced was PBMCs or T cells enriched from blood (not recorded which). The CDR3 nucleotides read TGTGCCAGCAGTTACTATGGGGGGAGCTCTGGAAACACCATATATTTT. This codes for CASSYYGGSSGNTIYF.